This TCR beta chain was identified during a study of identical twins. Overall study findings and caveats: Within cord blood, abundant beta clonotypes carried fewer insertions, but memory repertoires showed no such trend.

Template switching added a universal primer site; cDNA carried unique molecular identifiers. A single record per CDR3 protein comes from TCRdb applying MiXCR to the 5' RACE reads. The sample yields 500,000 to 600,000 distinct CDR3 sequences, roughly a fifth seen once. As for this clonotype: Its antigen is unknown.

Germline CDR1 is SGHKS and CDR2 is YYEKEE (reference sequence). The CDR3 contains 16 residues. J gave up 4 bases and V 4 bases, and 7 bases lay outside the gene matches. This sample also belongs to another study, concerning T cells expressing NK-cell markers. From that paper: Out of eight donors sequenced, seven tested HCMV-seropositive and the remaining one seronegative. In several donors, dominant CD3+CD56+NKG2C+ clonotypes ranked among the top 10 CD8+ clonotypes.

The sequencing input was CD4+ T cells sorted from blood. This receptor was taken from a woman between 18 and 29 years old in good health. The chain is built from TRBV5-5 and TRBJ2-2, with TRBD1 matching 10 bases. Written as DNA, the CDR3 is TGTGCCAGCAGCCTTCCCGGGACAGGGGTCACCGGGGAGCTGTTTTTT. This encodes CASSLPGTGVTGELFF.